This record covers a single T cell receptor beta chain. The CDR3 covers 15 residues. Trimming at V came to 0 bases and at J to 2 bases, leaving 3 bases not matched to a gene. The germline CDR1 and CDR2 sequences are LGHDT and YNNKEL (reference sequence). The repertoire was sequenced with immunoSEQ multiplex PCR; TCRdb's copy has only in-frame clones and lacks some. The sample contains about 210,000 clones, more than 75% of which appear only once. The data are from a study of blood T cell repertoires in COVID-19. The TCR sequence derives from a woman in her 70s with COVID-19, enrolled during active disease. The sequenced sample consisted of peripheral blood. The genes are TRBV3-1 (or the pseudogene TRBV3-2) and TRBJ1-2; 7 bases align to TRBD1. The CDR3: CASSQERGRNYGYTF. As DNA, the CDR3 is TGTGCCAGCAGCCAAGAAAGGGGGCGGAACTATGGCTACACCTTC.